The 26 T cell receptor beta chains below all came from one sample that was sequenced in a study of cytomegalovirus exposure and HLA in healthy donors. Use of 60 Vbeta and 13 Jbeta primers characterized the PCR. The data were produced by immunoSEQ multiplex PCR, yet TCRdb's version contains in-frame clones alone and is incomplete. The sample lists roughly 90,000 clones, roughly 72% occurring once. The sequenced material came from PBMCs. The origin of the receptors is a man aged 25 to 40 in good health and CMV-seropositive.

V gene TRBV5-4 combines with J gene TRBJ2-2; unclear D gene. The CDR3 is 14 residues long. Germline-derived CDR1 and CDR2 are SGHNT and YYREEE (reference sequence). Trimming stripped 0 bases from V and 1 base from J, with 4 bases between. CDR3 nucleotide sequence: TGTGCCAGCAGCTTGGGACAGAACACCGGGGAGCTGTTTTTT. The encoded protein is CASSLGQNTGELFF.

The chain carries TRBV9 and TRBJ2-1, with D maybe TRBD2 (5 bases). The CDR3 length is 15 residues. V lost 0 bases, J lost 2 bases, and 9 bases lay in between. Germline loops: CDR1 SGDLS, CDR2 YYNGEE. The CDR3 DNA reads TGTGCCAGCAGCGTAGGCGGGTTTACCTACAATGAGCAGTTCTTC. Its translation is CASSVGGFTYNEQFF.

This clone was counted between two and nine times. V usage is TRBV5-5 and J usage is TRBJ1-5; no reliable D call. The CDR3 has 13 amino acids. V shed 3 bases and J shed 9 bases, with 13 bases lying between them. Looked up from germline, CDR1 is SGHKS and CDR2 is YYEKEE (reference sequence). The DNA for the CDR3 is TGTGCCAGCAGCTCCCCTACTGGCGGGCCCCAGCATTTT. Residues: CASSSPTGGPQHF.

This chain links TRBV9 with TRBJ2-2; a weak D match, TRBD1 (5 bases). Trimming took 0 bases from V and 1 from J, leaving 7 bases between them. The CDR3 totals 15 residues. Germline assignment: CDR1 SGDLS and CDR2 YYNGEE. CDR3 sequence reads: CASSVEGLNTGELFF. DNA of the CDR3: TGTGCCAGCAGCGTAGAGGGGTTGAACACCGGGGAGCTGTTTTTT.

The chain links TRBV29-1 to TRBJ2-4; D is uncertain. The CDR3 is made up of 10 amino acids. The V gene lost 5 bases and the J gene lost 9 bases, with 8 bases spanning the gap. Germline V gives CDR1 SQVTM, CDR2 ANQGSEA. Here the CDR3 DNA reads TGCAGCGTTATAGTTGGCATTCAGTACTTC. This gives the protein CSVIVGIQYF.

The chain couples TRBV7-8 to TRBJ1-2, with 8 bases that match TRBD1. The CDR3 totals 12 residues. Trimming at V came to 6 bases and at J to 7 bases, leaving 4 bases not matched to a gene. CDR1 and CDR2 from the germline V gene are SGHVS and FQNEAQ. The CDR3 spells CASRNTGGGYTF. Here the CDR3 DNA reads TGTGCCAGCAGAAATACAGGGGGTGGCTACACCTTC. The variable domain in full, with the rest retrieved from reference TRBV7-8 and TRBJ1-2, is GAGVSQSPRYKVAKRGQDVALRCDPISGHVSLFWYQQALGQGPEFLTYFQNEAQLDKSGLPSDRFFAERPEGSVSTLKIQRTQQEDSAVYLCASRNTGGGYTFGSGTRLTVV.

The V call is TRBV4-3, the J call TRBJ1-2; 8 nucleotides agree with TRBD1. Looked up from germline, CDR1 is LGHNA and CDR2 is YSLEER. The CDR3 is made up of 16 amino acids. J lost 7 bases, V lost 0 bases, and 10 bases had no gene match. DNA for the CDR3: TGCGCCAGCAGCCAAGATGAGGGGGCCAGGGGGCTTGGCTACACCTTC. Protein sequence: CASSQDEGARGLGYTF.

The chain recombines TRBV6-4 with TRBJ1-1; D perhaps matches TRBD1 (5 bases). The CDR3 loop spans 15 amino acids. In germline, CDR1 is MRHNA, CDR2 SNTAGT. The V end lost 6 bases, the J end lost 5 bases, and 19 bases lay between the germline ends. The CDR3 is CASSIAAGGRTEAFF. The CDR3 region has the DNA TGTGCCAGCAGCATCGCGGCGGGGGGAAGGACTGAAGCTTTCTTT.

This sequence joins TRBV28 and TRBJ2-7; 7 bases agree with TRBD2. Germline loops: CDR1 MDHEN, CDR2 SYDVKM. Trimming took 5 bases from V and 13 from J; bases not matched to a gene: 8. The CDR3 has 11 amino acids. The CDR3 DNA reads TGTGCCAGCAGTGGGTTACGGGGGGTTTACTTC. As protein: CASSGLRGVYF.

The J gene is TRBJ1-4, the V gene TRBV2; 7 nucleotides align to TRBD1. This CDR3 is 14 amino acids long. V gave up 5 bases and J gave up 6 bases; unmatched junction bases: 6. Per germline, CDR1 SNHLY and CDR2 FYNNEI. CDR3 region: CASSRATGYEKLFF. The CDR3 bases are TGTGCCAGCAGTCGAGCGACAGGGTATGAAAAACTGTTTTTT.

Concerning this clone itself: The junction departs from the called germline gene at one end, perhaps through a read error. Distinct nucleotide sequences in the sample also encode this CDR3. The chain uses TRBV7-9 and TRBJ1-2; TRBD1 aligns across 8 bases. Germline loops: CDR1 SEHNR, CDR2 FQNEAQ (reference sequence). The CDR3 spans 14 residues. In DNA form, the CDR3 reads TGCGCCAGCAGCCAACAGGGGGGAGTGTATGGCTACACCTTC. It encodes CASSQQGGVYGYTF.

A single count supports this clone. V usage is TRBV9 and J usage is TRBJ1-3; 9 bases line up with TRBD1. The CDR3 loop spans 17 amino acids. Germline lookup yields CDR1 SGDLS and CDR2 YYNGEE. The ends lost 6 bases at V and 0 bases at J; junction bases unmatched: 10. The CDR3 nucleotides are TGTGCCAGCAACAAAGAACCGGGACAGGGCTCTGGAAACACCATATATTTT. Residues: CASNKEPGQGSGNTIYF.

The V and J genes are TRBV12-2 and TRBJ2-7; the table's D call TRBD2 went unverified against the DNA. TRBV12-2 is a pseudogene. CDR3 size: 17 residues. CDR3 nucleotide sequence: TGTGCAAGTCGCTTAGCGCAGGCTAGCGGGGCTACCTACGAGCAGTACTTC. This translates into CASRLAQASGATYEQYF.

The chain joins TRBV27 to TRBJ2-1, with 7 bases fitting TRBD2. The J segment lost 8 bases and the V segment lost 8 bases, leaving 18 bases of the junction unmatched. Germline CDR1 reads MNHEY; CDR2 reads SMNVEV (reference sequence). There are 16 residues in the CDR3. CDR3 amino acids: CASEGRREGGSDEQFF. DNA for the CDR3: TGTGCCAGCGAGGGTAGGAGGGAGGGCGGCTCCGATGAGCAGTTCTTC.

Concerning this clone itself: The junction does not match germline at one end; this may be a read error. This chain joins TRBV14 and TRBJ1-6; D unresolved. Germline CDR1 is SGHDN and CDR2 is FVKESK. The CDR3 runs 14 residues. The CDR3 loop is CASSQGRENSPLNF. The CDR3, as DNA: TGTGCCAGCAGCCAAGGCCGGGAGAATTCACCCCTCAACTTT. Full variable domain (outside the CDR3, taken from reference TRBV14 and TRBJ1-6): EAGVTQFPSHSVIEKGQTVTLRCDPISGHDNLYWYRRVMGKEIKFLLHFVKESKQDESGMPNNRFLAERTGGTYSTLKVQPAELEDSGVYFCASSQGRENSPLNFGNGTRLTVT.

The rearrangement links TRBV5-1 to TRBJ2-1, with D perhaps matching TRBD2 (5 bases). The CDR3 contains 14 residues. Looked up from germline, CDR1 is SGHRS and CDR2 is YFSETQ. V dropped 8 bases and J dropped 4 bases, with 16 bases sitting between them. The DNA for the CDR3 is TGCGCCAGAGACGACCGGGAAGGTTACAATGAGCAGTTCTTC. Protein product: CARDDREGYNEQFF.

The chain is built from TRBV28 and TRBJ2-7, with D possibly matching TRBD2 (6 bases). Germline V gene sequence: CDR1 MDHEN, CDR2 SYDVKM. The CDR3 is 14 amino acids. The V gene lost 5 bases and the J gene lost 3 bases, with 14 bases spanning the gap. CDR3 residues: CASSPTPGVYEQYF. In DNA, the CDR3 is TGTGCCAGCAGTCCGACCCCGGGGGTCTACGAGCAGTACTTC. Full variable domain (missing parts from reference TRBV28 and TRBJ2-7): DVKVTQSSRYLVKRTGEKVFLECVQDMDHENMFWYRQDPGLGLRLIYFSYDVKMKEKGDIPEGYSVSREKKERFSLILESASTNQTSMYLCASSPTPGVYEQYFGPGTRLTVT.

This clone showed up many times. V gene TRBV7-8 combines with J gene TRBJ2-3, with TRBD2 matching 8 bases. CDR1 and CDR2 from the germline V gene are SGHVS and FQNEAQ. The CDR3 totals 16 residues. The junction had 7 bases not matched to a gene; V was cut back by 1 base and J by 4 bases. Here the CDR3 DNA reads TGTGCCAGCAGCTTAGGGGGACTAGGTACTGCAGATACGCAGTATTTT. Its protein is CASSLGGLGTADTQYF. Using reference TRBV7-8 and TRBJ2-3 for the parts outside the CDR3, the full variable domain is GAGVSQSPRYKVAKRGQDVALRCDPISGHVSLFWYQQALGQGPEFLTYFQNEAQLDKSGLPSDRFFAERPEGSVSTLKIQRTQQEDSAVYLCASSLGGLGTADTQYFGPGTRLTVL.

V usage is TRBV5-1 and J usage is TRBJ2-2; 9 nucleotides line up with TRBD2. The CDR3 extends over 15 amino acids. The germline gives CDR1 SGHRS, CDR2 YFSETQ. The ends lost 4 bases at V and 0 bases at J; junction bases unmatched: 1. The chain's CDR3 is CASSPSGANTGELFF. In DNA form, the CDR3 reads TGCGCCAGCAGCCCTAGCGGGGCGAACACCGGGGAGCTGTTTTTT.

This clone turned up a few times. This rearrangement joins TRBV12-5 to TRBJ2-7; 7 bases are a match to TRBD1. The CDR3 is 15 amino acids. V lost 1 base and J lost 7; bases outside the gene matches: 10. The germline V gene has CDR1 LGHNT and CDR2 FRNRAP. This chain's CDR3 is CASGLETGSTGEQYF. CDR3 bases: TGTGCTAGTGGTTTGGAGACAGGGTCAACGGGGGAGCAGTACTTC. Full variable domain (outside the CDR3, taken from reference TRBV12-5 and TRBJ2-7): DARVTQTPRHKVTEMGQEVTMRCQPILGHNTVFWYRQTMMQGLELLAYFRNRAPLDDSGMPKDRFSAEMPDATLATLKIQPSEPRDSAVYFCASGLETGSTGEQYFGPGTRLTVT.

This clone has more than one count but fewer than ten. This chain joins TRBV4-1 and TRBJ1-1; no firm D call. Per the germline V gene, CDR1 is MGHRA and CDR2 is YSYEKL. Trimming removed 3 bases at V and 0 bases at J, with 5 bases between. The CDR3 loop spans 13 amino acids. The CDR3 DNA sequence: TGCGCCAGCAGCCAGGACTTGAACACTGAAGCTTTCTTT. Translation gives CASSQDLNTEAFF.

The V call is TRBV4-1, the J call TRBJ2-5, with TRBD2 as a possible D gene (6 bases). The J call may be faulty, since TRBJ2-7 better matches the DNA end. CDR3 length: 14 residues. Germline V gene sequence: CDR1 MGHRA, CDR2 YSYEKL. The CDR3 coding sequence is TGCGCCAGCAGCCACAGACTAGACTACTACGAGCAGTACTTC. This translates into CASSHRLDYYEQYF.

The J gene is TRBJ2-3, the V gene TRBV4-1; TRBD2 agrees at 13 bases. The V and J ends lost 2 bases and 0 bases, in that order; junction bases with no gene match: 2. Germline V gene lookup returns CDR1 MGHRA and CDR2 YSYEKL. The CDR3 consists of 17 residues. CDR3 amino acids: CASSQSGLAGSTDTQYF. The CDR3 region has the DNA TGCGCCAGCAGCCAATCGGGACTAGCGGGGAGCACAGATACGCAGTATTTT.

The rearrangement uses TRBV7-3 and TRBJ2-5, with D unclear. Germline CDR1 reads SGHTA; CDR2 reads FQGTGA. Trimming removed 5 bases from V and 0 bases from J, with 10 bases in between. The length of the CDR3 is 14 residues. As DNA, the CDR3 is TGTGCCAGCAGCCCAGGAACGGACCAAGAGACCCAGTACTTC. Translation: CASSPGTDQETQYF.

The J gene is TRBJ2-7, the V gene TRBV5-1; D unclear. The CDR3 length is 16 residues. Trimming shortened V by 2 bases and J by 5 bases, and 20 bases separated the two germline ends. Germline V gene sequence: CDR1 SGHRS, CDR2 YFSETQ. CDR3 nucleotides: TGCGCCAGCAGCTTTGGCCGGGTGGTTAATATGGACGAGCAGTACTTC. The encoded protein is CASSFGRVVNMDEQYF.

This chain connects TRBV9 to TRBJ2-7, with TRBD2 as a possible D gene (5 bases). The CDR3 is 13 amino acids. CDR1 SGDLS and CDR2 YYNGEE come from the germline V gene. V was cut by 4 bases and J by 3 bases, with 11 bases left in between. DNA for the CDR3: TGTGCCAGCAGCCGGGGTCTATTCTACGAGCAGTACTTC. The encoded protein is CASSRGLFYEQYF.